This note documents a single TCR beta chain sequence. Its antigen is undetermined. The sample belongs to a study of blood T cells in healthy people across ages. Study-wide points: Both higher diversity and more naive CD4+ cells marked long-lived donors when set against aged donors.

V gave up 8 bases and J gave up 1 base, with 14 bases separating them. Germline values: CDR1 SGHDN, CDR2 FVKESK. The CDR3 consists of 14 residues. Alongside a J-beta primer mix, a sample-barcoded 5' primer served in a second PCR lasting about 7 to 11 cycles. TCRdb ran MiXCR on the 5' RACE reads and lists one entry per CDR3 protein. The data show 1.5 million to 2 million distinct CDR3 sequences, about 49% seen once. The chain recombines TRBV14 with TRBJ1-2; no reliable D call. The receptor comes from a woman aged 40 to 50 in good health. The source material was blood. DNA of the CDR3: TGTGCCAGCTCGCCGAATTTTAGTAACTATGGCTACACCTTC. Its protein product is CASSPNFSNYGYTF.